A single sample is the source of the 3 T cell receptor beta chains below, sequenced in a study of T cell responses to AZD1222 COVID-19 vaccine. Sequenced by immunoSEQ multiplex PCR; TCRdb stores in-frame clones only, minus some. The table lists approximately 120,000 clones, roughly 90% of them singletons. The source material was peripheral blood, sampled on day 0 of AZD1222 vaccination. The receptors come from an adult in good health.

The rearrangement uses TRBV9 and TRBJ1-6, with a tentative D call TRBD1 (6 bases). Germline CDR1 SGDLS, CDR2 YYNGEE. V was shortened by 0 bases and J by 6 bases, with 10 bases between the two germline ends. The CDR3 extends over 15 amino acids. CDR3 amino acids: CASSVEGGLNSPLHF. The DNA of the CDR3 is TGTGCCAGCAGCGTAGAGGGGGGCCTTAATTCACCCCTCCACTTT.

V and J are TRBV25-1 and TRBJ1-2; 7 bases map to TRBD1. Germline V CDR1 and CDR2: MGHDK, SYGVNS. The CDR3 totals 13 residues. The trim removed 7 bases at V and 5 bases at J, leaving 7 bases unmatched. In DNA, the CDR3 is TGTGCCAGCAAAGGGGGCATGTGGTATGGCTACACCTTC. Protein: CASKGGMWYGYTF.

This rearrangement joins TRBV5-6 to TRBJ1-3; D unresolved. V was trimmed by 4 bases and J by 0 bases, leaving 14 bases between them. From germline, CDR1 is SGHDT and CDR2 YYEEEE. CDR3 length: 16 amino acids. The CDR3 is CASSAIDRASGNTIYF. CDR3 in DNA: TGTGCCAGCAGCGCCATCGACCGAGCCTCTGGAAACACCATATATTTT.